This TCR beta chain came from a study of control samples from healthy donors and cancer patients. Method: immunoSEQ multiplex PCR; TCRdb's copy keeps in-frame clones and lacks some. The table includes some 95,000 clones, 80% to 95% detected once. Germline CDR1 MNHEY, CDR2 SVGAGI. Trimming stripped 5 bases from V and 2 bases from J, with 12 bases between. The CDR3 consists of 14 residues. The V gene is TRBV6-5, the J gene TRBJ1-2; D is unresolved. Sequenced input: blood. This TCR was sampled from a human donor in good health. The donor label of this sample is uncertain. CDR3 sequence reads: CASSPRTANYGYTF. The CDR3 DNA reads TGTGCCAGCAGTCCCCGGACGGCAAACTATGGCTACACCTTC.